The clone carrying this TCR beta chain was observed at least ten times. The second PCR ran roughly 7 to 11 cycles with a sample-barcoded 5' primer and J-beta primers. A single record per CDR3 protein comes from TCRdb applying MiXCR to the 5' RACE reads. The sample has around 1,500,000 distinct CDR3 sequences, about 40% seen once; the top ten hold approximately 7.9%. Total RNA was extracted at no less than 6 micrograms per sample. This specimen comes from a study of blood T cells in healthy people across ages. In germline, CDR1 is LNHNV, CDR2 YYDKDF (reference sequence). The CDR3 is 16 residues long. The V and J ends lost 2 bases and 2 bases respectively, with 13 bases between them.

The specimen was blood. The chain employs TRBV15 and TRBJ2-4; D is perhaps TRBD2 (5 bases). This receptor was identified in a woman aged 18-29 years in good health. The CDR3 loop is CATSRSSRGTKNIQYF. The CDR3 DNA reads TGTGCCACCAGCAGATCCAGCCGGGGTACCAAAAACATTCAGTACTTC.